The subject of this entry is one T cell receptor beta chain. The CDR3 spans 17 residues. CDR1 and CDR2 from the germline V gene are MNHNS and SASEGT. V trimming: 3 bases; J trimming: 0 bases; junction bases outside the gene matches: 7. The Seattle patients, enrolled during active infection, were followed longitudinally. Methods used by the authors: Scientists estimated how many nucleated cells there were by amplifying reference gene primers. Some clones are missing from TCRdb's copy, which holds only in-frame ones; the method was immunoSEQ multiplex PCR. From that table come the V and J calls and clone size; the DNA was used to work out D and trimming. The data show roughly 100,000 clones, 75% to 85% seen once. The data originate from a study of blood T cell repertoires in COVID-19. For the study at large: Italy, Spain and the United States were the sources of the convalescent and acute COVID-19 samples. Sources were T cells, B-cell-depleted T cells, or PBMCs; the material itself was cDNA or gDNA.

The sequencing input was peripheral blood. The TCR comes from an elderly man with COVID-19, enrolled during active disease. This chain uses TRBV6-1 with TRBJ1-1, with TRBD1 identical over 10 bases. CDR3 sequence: CASSEWDRGGMNTEAFF. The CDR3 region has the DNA TGTGCCAGCAGTGAGTGGGACAGGGGAGGGATGAACACTGAAGCTTTCTTT.